These 11 T cell receptor beta chains originate from one sample sequenced in a study of spatial heterogeneity in lung cancer. TCRdb independently ran MiXCR on the 5' RACE reads; one entry per CDR3 protein. The sample includes some 110,000 distinct CDR3 sequences, 10% to 15% seen only once; the top ten take 16%. Time point given: blood at routine non-recurrence follow-up after resection. Sequencing of whole RNA from tumor, nontumor lung or frozen PBMC involved no sorting. Sequenced material: PBMCs, taken at follow-up. The origin of the receptors is a male donor with early-stage non-small cell lung cancer.

This clonotype was found many times. V and J are TRBV5-1 and TRBJ2-1; 8 bases match TRBD1. Germline V gene lookup returns CDR1 SGHRS and CDR2 YFSETQ. Unmatched junction bases numbered 1, after V lost 4 bases and J lost 4 bases. This CDR3 has 13 residues. The CDR3 nucleotides are TGCGCCAGCAGCGGACAGGGTTACAATGAGCAGTTCTTC. It codes for CASSGQGYNEQFF.

This clonotype was counted ten times or more. V gene TRBV13 combines with J gene TRBJ2-5, with TRBD2 identical over 8 bases. With 5 bases clipped from V and 5 bases from J, the junction kept 10 bases outside the gene matches. This CDR3 is built from 15 residues. Germline CDR1 reads PRHDT; CDR2 reads FYEKMQ (reference sequence). CDR3 coding DNA: TGTGCCAGCAGCGGGGCCGGGACTAGTGTGGAGACCCAGTACTTC. Translating gives CASSGAGTSVETQYF.

The CDR3: CASTGQGELSPLHF. CDR3 nucleotides: TGTGCCAGCACCGGACAGGGGGAACTTTCACCCCTCCACTTT. The V and J genes are TRBV2 and TRBJ1-6; the match to TRBD1 covers 10 bases. Germline CDR1 SNHLY, CDR2 FYNNEI. Trimming cost V 7 bases and J 9 bases; bases outside gene matches: 6. CDR3 size: 14 residues.

This clonotype was counted at least ten times. The chain couples TRBV6-2 or TRBV6-3 to TRBJ1-1; no clear D. The V end was cut by 2 bases, the J end by 8 bases, with 12 bases between. Germline V gene lookup returns CDR1 MNHEY and CDR2 SVGEGT. This CDR3 is built from 13 residues. CDR3 region: CASSYRHRPEAFF. The CDR3 DNA is TGTGCCAGCAGTTACAGACACCGCCCAGAAGCTTTCTTT.

This clonotype was seen repeatedly, ten times or more. V is TRBV6-5 and J is TRBJ2-1, with D possibly TRBD1 on 6 matching bases. Germline-derived CDR1 and CDR2 are MNHEY and SVGAGI. The CDR3 is 16 residues long. Trimming removed 0 bases from V and 6 bases from J, with 15 bases in between. As DNA, the CDR3 is TGTGCCAGCAGTTACTCGACAGGTGAACTCCTCAATGAGCAGTTCTTC. It yields the protein CASSYSTGELLNEQFF.

This clonotype was detected only a few times. The chain is built from TRBV28 and TRBJ2-2; TRBD1 matches 9 bases. Unmatched junction bases numbered 4, after V lost 6 bases and J lost 2 bases. The germline gives CDR1 MDHEN, CDR2 SYDVKM. This CDR3 spans 15 amino acids. The CDR3 DNA reads as TGTGCCAGCAGCACGGGACAGGGAAACACCGGGGAGCTGTTTTTT. Its protein product is CASSTGQGNTGELFF. Full variable domain (missing parts from reference TRBV28 and TRBJ2-2): DVKVTQSSRYLVKRTGEKVFLECVQDMDHENMFWYRQDPGLGLRLIYFSYDVKMKEKGDIPEGYSVSREKKERFSLILESASTNQTSMYLCASSTGQGNTGELFFGEGSRLTVL.

This clonotype was observed a handful of times. The chain joins TRBV7-8 to TRBJ2-7; 8 nucleotides match TRBD1. Germline-derived CDR1 and CDR2 are SGHVS and FQNEAQ. The CDR3 spans 15 residues. V lost 1 base, J lost 0 bases, and 2 bases stayed unmatched. The CDR3 loop is CASSLETGASYEQYF. The CDR3 nucleotides read TGTGCCAGCAGCTTAGAGACAGGGGCCTCCTACGAGCAGTACTTC. The whole variable domain, remainder taken from reference TRBV7-8 and TRBJ2-7, is GAGVSQSPRYKVAKRGQDVALRCDPISGHVSLFWYQQALGQGPEFLTYFQNEAQLDKSGLPSDRFFAERPEGSVSTLKIQRTQQEDSAVYLCASSLETGASYEQYFGPGTRLTVT.

The gene calls are TRBV24-1 and TRBJ2-3; 11 nucleotides agree with TRBD2. The trim removed 3 bases at V and 0 bases at J, leaving 4 bases unmatched. Germline V gene data show CDR1 as KGHDR and CDR2 as SFDVKD. This CDR3 is built from 17 residues. The CDR3 coding sequence is TGTGCCACCAGTGATCGTAGCGGGGGGGCCAGCACAGATACGCAGTATTTT. Translating it yields CATSDRSGGASTDTQYF.

The CDR3 reads CASSPEGHSNTEAFF. The CDR3 DNA sequence: TGTGCCAGCTCACCAGAAGGACACTCTAACACTGAAGCTTTCTTT. The V gene is TRBV18, the J gene TRBJ1-1; perhaps TRBD1 as D (5 bases). The V gene's germline CDR1 is KGHSH and CDR2 LQKENI. This CDR3 comprises 15 residues. Between the trimmed V and J ends, which lost 2 bases and 2 bases, there was a span of 12 bases.

This clonotype was detected many times. J is TRBJ2-2 and V is TRBV2, with TRBD2 identical over 7 bases. Germline V gene lookup returns CDR1 SNHLY and CDR2 FYNNEI. Trimming at V came to 7 bases and at J to 8 bases, leaving 4 bases not matched to a gene. This CDR3 region has 12 residues. This chain's CDR3 is CASKSGTGELFF. In nucleotides, the CDR3 is TGTGCCAGCAAAAGCGGGACTGGGGAGCTGTTTTTT.

At least ten counts were recorded for this clonotype. The gene calls are TRBV12-3 or TRBV12-4 and TRBJ2-1; TRBD2 matches 10 bases. The V gene end was trimmed by 8 bases and the J gene end by 10 bases; junction bases not matched to a gene: 8. There are 13 residues in the CDR3. CDR3 loop: CASSPGLAPEQFF. The CDR3 nucleotides read TGTGCCAGCTCCCCGGGACTAGCGCCGGAGCAGTTCTTC.